These 10 T cell receptor beta chains originate from one sample sequenced in a study of beta chain features in type 1 diabetes. cDNA synthesis used the whole RNA isolate, giving expressed TCRB sequences. Clones were sequenced by immunoSEQ multiplex PCR, and TCRdb holds only the in-frame ones, with some missing. The sample yields 600,000 or so clones, about 14% seen once. Broader study findings: A moderate, significant TCRB CDR3 shortening appeared in type 1 diabetes across four CD4+ subsets.

Antigens for these TCRs are unknown. The sequenced material came from naive CD4+ T cells from blood. Receptors were obtained from a man between 18 and 35 years old with type 1 diabetes.

The rearrangement joins TRBV5-1 to TRBJ2-6; 13 bases fit TRBD2. Germline V lookup: CDR1 SGHRS, CDR2 YFSETQ. Germline trimming cut 1 base from V and 0 bases from J; bases unmatched to any gene: 7. The CDR3 covers 20 residues. CDR3 in DNA: TGCGCCAGCAGCTTGCCACTAGCGGGAGGGACAAGCTCTGGGGCCAACGTCCTGACTTTC. It translates to CASSLPLAGGTSSGANVLTF.

This clone has just a few counts. V usage is TRBV5-4 and J usage is TRBJ2-1, with a weak D call TRBD1 (5 bases). The CDR3 runs 14 residues. V lost 0 bases to trimming and J lost 6 bases, with 10 bases between them. CDR1 is SGHNT and CDR2 is YYREEE in the germline V gene (reference sequence). The CDR3 DNA follows: TGTGCCAGCAGCTTGGCCCAGGGTGGCAATGAGCAGTTCTTC. Protein product: CASSLAQGGNEQFF.

The V gene is TRBV5-4, the J gene TRBJ2-3; a possible D gene is TRBD2 (6 bases). Germline CDR1 SGHNT, CDR2 YYREEE (reference sequence). There are 16 residues in the CDR3. Between the trimmed V and J ends, which lost 0 bases and 0 bases, there was a span of 11 bases. The CDR3 spells CASSLGGEASTDTQYF. The CDR3 DNA sequence: TGTGCCAGCAGCTTGGGCGGGGAGGCTAGCACAGATACGCAGTATTTT.

As for this clone: Other nucleotide sequences in the sample specify the same CDR3. The rearrangement uses TRBV9 and TRBJ2-7; no clear D gene. CDR1 SGDLS and CDR2 YYNGEE come from the germline V gene. The ends were cut back, 4 bases at V and 0 bases at J, with 8 bases in the middle. The CDR3 has 13 residues. The CDR3 spells CASSPVDSYEQYF. The CDR3 DNA reads as TGTGCCAGCAGCCCGGTAGACTCCTACGAGCAGTACTTC.

Only a few counts were recorded for this clone. V and J are TRBV29-1 and TRBJ1-2, with no clear D. Germline lookup yields CDR1 SQVTM and CDR2 ANQGSEA. The CDR3 is 14 residues long. The V end lost 1 base, the J end lost 4 bases, and 13 bases lay between the germline ends. CDR3 DNA sequence: TGCAGCGTTGAAGTCCGGGCGTTGGGCTATGGCTACACCTTC. Translating it yields CSVEVRALGYGYTF.

This sequence joins TRBV7-2 and TRBJ2-3, with 7 bases aligning to TRBD1. Losses at the gene ends were 4 bases for V and 3 bases for J; bases not matched to a gene: 4. Germline CDR1 is SGHTA and CDR2 is FQGNSA. The CDR3 length is 14 residues. The CDR3 spells CASSSTDRTDTQYF. Written as DNA, the CDR3 is TGTGCCAGCAGCTCTACGGACAGGACAGATACGCAGTATTTT.

This clone was observed a few times. This chain links TRBV1 with TRBJ2-5. TRBV1 is given as a pseudogene. The CDR3 has 11 amino acids. CDR3 sequence reads: CTSYPDKTQYF. The CDR3 bases are TGCACCAGCTACCCGGATAAGACCCAGTACTTC.

This clone was recorded a few times. This chain joins TRBV29-1 and TRBJ2-7, with a weak D call TRBD2 (7 bases). Between the trimmed V and J ends, which lost 6 bases and 2 bases, there was a span of 14 bases. The CDR3 is made up of 13 amino acids. The V gene's germline CDR1 is SQVTM and CDR2 ANQGSEA. DNA of the CDR3: TGCAGCGTCGTGGGGGGGCTACCCTACGAGCAGTACTTC. As protein: CSVVGGLPYEQYF.

V usage is TRBV2 and J usage is TRBJ2-3; the D is unclear. Trimming left V 6 bases short and J 0 bases short, with 7 bases between. The CDR3 loop spans 13 amino acids. Germline V gene lookup returns CDR1 SNHLY and CDR2 FYNNEI. The CDR3 nucleotides read TGTGCCAGCAGGACCGGGAGCACAGATACGCAGTATTTT. Translating it yields CASRTGSTDTQYF.

The sample holds a few counts of this clone. CDR3 protein: CASSSVAGGYEQYF. The CDR3 nucleotides read TGTGCCAGCAGCTCCGTAGCGGGAGGCTACGAGCAGTACTTC. V and J are TRBV7-2 and TRBJ2-7; 10 bases line up with TRBD2. This CDR3 is 14 amino acids long. Germline CDR1 SGHTA, CDR2 FQGNSA. The V segment lost 4 bases and the J segment 3 bases; nucleotides outside the gene matches: 3.